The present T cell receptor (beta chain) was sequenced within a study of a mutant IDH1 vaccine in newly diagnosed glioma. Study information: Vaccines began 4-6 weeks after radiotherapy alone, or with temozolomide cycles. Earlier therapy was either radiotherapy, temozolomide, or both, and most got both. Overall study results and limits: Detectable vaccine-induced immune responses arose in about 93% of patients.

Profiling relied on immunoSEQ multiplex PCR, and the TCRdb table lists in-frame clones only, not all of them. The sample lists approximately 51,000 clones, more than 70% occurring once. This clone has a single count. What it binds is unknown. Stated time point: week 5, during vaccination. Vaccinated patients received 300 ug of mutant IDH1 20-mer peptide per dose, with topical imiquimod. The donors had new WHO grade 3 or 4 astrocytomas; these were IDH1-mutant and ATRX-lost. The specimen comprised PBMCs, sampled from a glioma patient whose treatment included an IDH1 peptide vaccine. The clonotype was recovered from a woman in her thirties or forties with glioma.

The CDR3 DNA reads TGCAGCGTTGAGGGGACAGGGACTTTTCGAGCTTTCTTT. This gives the protein CSVEGTGTFRAFF. The V and J genes are TRBV29-1 and TRBJ1-1; 9 nucleotides match TRBD1. Germline loops: CDR1 SQVTM, CDR2 ANQGSEA. The CDR3 is 13 amino acids. V trimming: 3 bases; J trimming: 10 bases; junction bases outside the gene matches: 9. The full variable domain, completed using reference TRBV29-1 and TRBJ1-1, is SAVISQKPSRDICQRGTSLTIQCQVDSQVTMMFWYRQQPGQSLTLIATANQGSEATYESGFVIDKFPISRPNLTFSTLTVSNMSPEDSSIYLCSVEGTGTFRAFFGQGTRLTVV.